Below, one TCR beta chain is given with its context. The antigen is not known. This entry belongs to a study of T cells in Graves' hyperthyroidism and ophthalmopathy. V was cut by 6 bases and J by 1 base, with 12 bases left in between. This CDR3 is 13 amino acids long. Per germline, CDR1 DFQATT and CDR2 SNEGSKA (reference sequence). TCR beta CDR3 regions were amplified from RNA transcripts. Researchers ran a first-round RT-PCR on the TCR CDR3 using the HTBI primer set. From the multiplex PCR reads, TCRdb called clonotypes with MiXCR, one entry per CDR3 protein. The data hold a few hundred thousand distinct CDR3 sequences, with roughly 45% observed a single time. Lactation, pregnancy, other autoimmune disease or uncontrolled infection excluded patients. Thyroid ultrasound and orbital computed tomography, with clinical symptoms and serum thyroxine and TRAb, informed diagnoses. Findings and limits, study-wide: Blood also carried most thyroid clonotypes expanded above 0.001. A 13 V-J model separated ophthalmopathy from stable hyperthyroidism.

The chain uses TRBV20-1 and TRBJ1-2, with D unclear. The source of this sequence is an adult woman with Graves' disease, either hyperthyroidism or ophthalmopathy (not recorded which). What was sequenced was peripheral blood or thyroid tissue (not recorded which). The DNA of the CDR3 is TGCAGTGCCCGACCCAGGAGTAACTATGGCTACACCTTC. As protein: CSARPRSNYGYTF.